The sequence of this T cell receptor beta chain was determined in a study of T cell repertoires in cytomegalovirus infection (dated by TCRdb to the late 2010s). For context, the study as a whole: Alongside well-studied HLA-B-restricted epitopes, the peptide stimulations were aimed at recently identified HLA-C-restricted CMV epitopes, whose presentation resists viral immunomodulation. Donor HLA type was relevant to the analysis, because carriage of CMV infection together with the matching HLA type was indicated by public TCR beta signatures. The paper's findings and limits, for the study overall: The ex vivo response was dominated by HLA-C-restricted CMV-specific TCR beta clonotypes, and the single most frequent clonotype in two of eight donors was supplied by these HLA-C-restricted clonotypes. In both this cohort and an independent cohort of 350 or so donors, the cumulative frequency of public TCR beta family members distinguished carriers of CMV infection plus the relevant HLA type.

The instrument given in TCRdb is Illumina HiSeq 1500. TCRdb reworked the public reads: Q25 trimming with fastp, MiXCR clone assembly, productive beta chains retained. Rows matching on CDR3 protein sequence are summarized as one entry with the most common DNA and genes. The sample data list 110,000 to 150,000 distinct CDR3 sequences, and over 25% of these were observed just once. About 50% of the sample goes to the ten largest clones. The label giving this sample's treatment or condition can be read as: in vitro stimulation with specific CMV peptide epitopes to enrich CMV-specific T cells. This clonotype showed up just a few times. The clone's antigen remains unknown. No base quality values were provided; no much bigger clone lies one nucleotide off. V is shortened by 3 bases, J by 0 bases, and the region joining them spans 12 bases. The CDR3 covers 16 residues, taking in both the cysteine and the phenylalanine. Of the read, only the CDR3 DNA is kept; its 48 bases are in frame from base 1. The germline V gene (reference sequence) specifies LNHDA as CDR1 and SQIVND as CDR2.

The sequence was collected from a human donor in good health (CMV status not recorded). Some clones in this sample may be carry-over from other donors' samples. Specimen: CD8+ T cells from cultured PBMCs, collected from culture after CMV antigen stimulation. The chain couples TRBV19 to TRBJ2-1, with TRBD1 as a weak D call on 7 bases. The CDR3 amino acid sequence is: CASSIGGGASYNEQFF. The base sequence is TGTGCCAGTAGTATCGGAGGGGGCGCCTCCTACAATGAGCAGTTCTTC. This CDR3, with the reference TRBV19 and TRBJ2-1 proteins standing in past its ends, gives the full variable domain DGGITQSPKYLFRKEGQNVTLSCEQNLNHDAMYWYRQDPGQGLRLIYYSQIVNDFQKGDIAEGYSVSREKKESFPLTVTSAQKNPTAFYLCASSIGGGASYNEQFFGPGTRLTVL.